Presented here are 6 T cell receptor beta chains from one specimen sequenced in a study of a mutant IDH1 vaccine in newly diagnosed glioma (dated by TCRdb to the early 2020s). Which antigens these TCRs recognize remains unknown. Read against the paper, the sample's time point label means: week 11, during vaccination. A 20-mer mutant IDH1 peptide at 300 micrograms in Montanide made up each vaccine dose, which was injected subcutaneously together with topical imiquimod. The library was produced with the immunoSEQ multiplex PCR assay. The clones in this table, taken by TCRdb from immuneACCESS, are in-frame only. Not every clone is retained; where verified, under half of the shortfall comes from an unresolved V gene, and the cause of the rest is unknown. Present in this sample are about 61,000 clones, 80% of which were seen just once. The top ten clonotypes cover roughly 5.7% of the sample. The sample here was PBMCs, taken from a glioma patient whose treatment included an IDH1 peptide vaccine. These receptors all stem from a man aged 50-59 years with glioma.

The rearrangement joins TRBV7-9 to TRBJ1-1; no clear D gene. CDR1 SEHNR and CDR2 FQNEAQ come from the germline V gene (reference sequence). This CDR3 comprises 13 residues. V was cut by 4 bases and J by 10 bases, with 16 bases left in between. The CDR3 DNA sequence: TGTGCCAGCAGCTCCCCCGAAAGTTCTGTAGCTTTCTTT. Amino acids: CASSSPESSVAFF.

This clone was counted a few times. The chain couples TRBV30 to TRBJ2-3; no clear D. Per the germline V gene, CDR1 is GTSNPN and CDR2 is SVGIG (reference sequence). Deletions cut 3 bases from V and 3 bases from J, with 13 bases between. The CDR3 has 14 amino acids. CDR3 nucleotides: TGTGCCTGGAGAAAGGGAATGATAACAGATACGCAGTATTTT. Protein sequence: CAWRKGMITDTQYF.

CDR3 amino acids: CASSLLTPGGKETEAFF. The CDR3 nucleotides are TGTGCCAGCAGCTTATTAACCCCTGGGGGGAAGGAAACTGAAGCTTTCTTT. The chain employs TRBV7-8 and TRBJ1-1, with D possibly TRBD1 on 5 matching bases. Deletions cut 2 bases from V and 5 bases from J, with 21 bases between. This CDR3 contains 17 residues. CDR1 is SGHVS, CDR2 FQNEAQ, per germline.

The CDR3 region has the DNA TGTGCCAGCAGCTTGGGTGGGACCGACTACGAGCAGTACTTC. This codes for CASSLGGTDYEQYF. The chain combines TRBV5-4 with TRBJ2-7; D possibly uses TRBD1 or TRBD2 (5 bases each). The CDR3 covers 14 residues. V was shortened by 0 bases and J by 3 bases, with 10 bases between the two germline ends. Looked up from germline, CDR1 is SGHNT and CDR2 is YYREEE (reference sequence). Drawing the rest from reference TRBV5-4 and TRBJ2-7, the complete variable domain is ETGVTQSPTHLIKTRGQQVTLRCSSQSGHNTVSWYQQALGQGPQFIFQYYREEENGRGNFPPRFSGLQFPNYSSELNVNALELDDSALYLCASSLGGTDYEQYFGPGTRLTVT.

The rearrangement links TRBV11-3 to TRBJ2-1; TRBD2 might be the D (7 bases). Germline CDR1 and CDR2: SGHNT and YENEEA. Trimming took off 0 bases at V and 8 bases at J, with 17 bases between the two ends. The CDR3 length is 16 residues. The CDR3 sequence: CASSLEMGGGSDEQFF. DNA for the CDR3: TGTGCCAGCAGCTTAGAGATGGGGGGGGGCTCGGATGAGCAGTTCTTC. Complete variable domain (other parts from reference TRBV11-3 and TRBJ2-1): EAGVVQSPRYKIIEKKQPVAFWCNPISGHNTLYWYLQNLGQGPELLIRYENEEAVDDSQLPKDRFSAERLKGVDSTLKIQPAELGDSAVYLCASSLEMGGGSDEQFFGPGTRLTVL.

The chain carries TRBV14 and TRBJ2-1; D gene unclear. From germline, CDR1 is SGHDN and CDR2 FVKESK. The CDR3 has 14 residues. Trimming cost V 0 bases and J 2 bases, with 5 bases left between them. CDR3 in DNA: TGTGCCAGCAGCCAAGATAATACCTACAATGAGCAGTTCTTC. It codes for CASSQDNTYNEQFF.